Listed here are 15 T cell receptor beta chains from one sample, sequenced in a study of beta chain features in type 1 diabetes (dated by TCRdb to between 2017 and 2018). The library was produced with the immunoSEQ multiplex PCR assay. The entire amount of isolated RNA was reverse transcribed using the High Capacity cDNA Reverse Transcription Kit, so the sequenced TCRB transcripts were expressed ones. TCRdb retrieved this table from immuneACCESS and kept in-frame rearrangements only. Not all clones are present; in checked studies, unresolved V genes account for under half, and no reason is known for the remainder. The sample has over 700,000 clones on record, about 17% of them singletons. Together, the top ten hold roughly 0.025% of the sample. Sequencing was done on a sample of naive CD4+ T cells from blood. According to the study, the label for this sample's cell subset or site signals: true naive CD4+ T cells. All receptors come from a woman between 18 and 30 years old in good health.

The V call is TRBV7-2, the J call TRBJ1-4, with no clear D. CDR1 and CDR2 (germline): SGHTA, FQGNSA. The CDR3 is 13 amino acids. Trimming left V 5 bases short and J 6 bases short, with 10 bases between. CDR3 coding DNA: TGTGCCAGCAGCCGAGGAGTCTATGAAAAACTGTTTTTT. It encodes CASSRGVYEKLFF.

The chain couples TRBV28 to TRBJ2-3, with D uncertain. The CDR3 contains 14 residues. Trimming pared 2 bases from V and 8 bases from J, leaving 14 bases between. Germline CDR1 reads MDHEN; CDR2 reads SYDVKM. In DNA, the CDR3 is TGTGCCAGCAGTTTACCTGGCGCCGGTGGTACGCAGTATTTT. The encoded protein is CASSLPGAGGTQYF. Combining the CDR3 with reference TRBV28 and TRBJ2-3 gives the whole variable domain DVKVTQSSRYLVKRTGEKVFLECVQDMDHENMFWYRQDPGLGLRLIYFSYDVKMKEKGDIPEGYSVSREKKERFSLILESASTNQTSMYLCASSLPGAGGTQYFGPGTRLTVL.

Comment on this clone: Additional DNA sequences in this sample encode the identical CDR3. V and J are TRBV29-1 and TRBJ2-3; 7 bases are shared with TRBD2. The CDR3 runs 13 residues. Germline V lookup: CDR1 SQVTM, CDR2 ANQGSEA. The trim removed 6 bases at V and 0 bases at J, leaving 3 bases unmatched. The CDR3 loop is CSVGSGSTDTQYF. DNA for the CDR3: TGCAGCGTCGGTAGCGGGAGCACAGATACGCAGTATTTT.

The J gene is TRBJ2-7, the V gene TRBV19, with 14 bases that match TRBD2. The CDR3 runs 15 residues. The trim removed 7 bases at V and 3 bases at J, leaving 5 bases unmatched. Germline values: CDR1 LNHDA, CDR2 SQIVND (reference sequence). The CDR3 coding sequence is TGTGCCAGTACCCCCGGGACTAGCGGGAGCTACGAGCAGTACTTC. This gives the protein CASTPGTSGSYEQYF.

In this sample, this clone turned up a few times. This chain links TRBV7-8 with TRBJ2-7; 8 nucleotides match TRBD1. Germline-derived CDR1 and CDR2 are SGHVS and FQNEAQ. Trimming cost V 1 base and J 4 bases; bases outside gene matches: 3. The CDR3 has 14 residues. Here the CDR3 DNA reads TGTGCCAGCAGCTTAGGGACAGGGCTTTACGAGCAGTACTTC. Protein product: CASSLGTGLYEQYF.

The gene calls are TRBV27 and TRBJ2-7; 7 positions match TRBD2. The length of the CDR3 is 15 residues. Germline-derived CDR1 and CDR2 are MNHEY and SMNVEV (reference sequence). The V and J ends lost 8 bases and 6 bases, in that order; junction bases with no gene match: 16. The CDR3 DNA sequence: TGTGCCAGCGCTTCCCGACTAGCAGCCCCAGGCGAGCAGTACTTC. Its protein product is CASASRLAAPGEQYF.

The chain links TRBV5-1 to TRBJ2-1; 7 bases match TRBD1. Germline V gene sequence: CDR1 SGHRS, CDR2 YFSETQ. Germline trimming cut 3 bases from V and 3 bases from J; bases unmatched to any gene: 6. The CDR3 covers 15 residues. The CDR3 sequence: CASSSDRTFYNEQFF. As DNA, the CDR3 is TGCGCCAGCAGCTCGGACAGGACCTTCTACAATGAGCAGTTCTTC.

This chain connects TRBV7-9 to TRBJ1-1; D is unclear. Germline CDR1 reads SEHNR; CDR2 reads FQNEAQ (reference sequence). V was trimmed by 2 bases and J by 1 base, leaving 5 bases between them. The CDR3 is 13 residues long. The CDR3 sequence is CASSLKTNTEAFF. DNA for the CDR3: TGTGCCAGCAGCTTAAAGACGAACACTGAAGCTTTCTTT.

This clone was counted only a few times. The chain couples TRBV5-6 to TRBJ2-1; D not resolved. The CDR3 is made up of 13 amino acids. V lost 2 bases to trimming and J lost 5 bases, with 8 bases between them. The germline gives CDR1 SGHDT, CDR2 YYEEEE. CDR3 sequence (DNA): TGTGCCAGCAGCTTCAGAGAAAACAATGAGCAGTTCTTC. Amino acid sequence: CASSFRENNEQFF.

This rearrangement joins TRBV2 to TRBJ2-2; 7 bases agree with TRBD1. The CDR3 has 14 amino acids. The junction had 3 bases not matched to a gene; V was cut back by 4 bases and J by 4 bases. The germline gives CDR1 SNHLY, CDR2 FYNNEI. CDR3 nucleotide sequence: TGTGCCAGCAGTGCGGACAGGTCCACCGGGGAGCTGTTTTTT. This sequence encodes CASSADRSTGELFF.

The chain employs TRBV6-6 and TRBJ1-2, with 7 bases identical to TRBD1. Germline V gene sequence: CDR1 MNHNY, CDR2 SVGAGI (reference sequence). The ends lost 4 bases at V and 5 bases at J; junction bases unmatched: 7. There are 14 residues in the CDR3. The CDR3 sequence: CASSLSDRDYGYTF. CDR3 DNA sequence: TGTGCCAGCAGTTTATCAGACAGGGATTATGGCTACACCTTC.

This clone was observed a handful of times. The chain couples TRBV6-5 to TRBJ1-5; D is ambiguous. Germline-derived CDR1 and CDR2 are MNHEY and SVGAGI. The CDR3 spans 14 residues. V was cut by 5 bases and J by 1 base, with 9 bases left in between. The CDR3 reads CASSLAPSNQPQHF. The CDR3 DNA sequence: TGTGCCAGCAGTCTCGCCCCGAGCAATCAGCCCCAGCATTTT.

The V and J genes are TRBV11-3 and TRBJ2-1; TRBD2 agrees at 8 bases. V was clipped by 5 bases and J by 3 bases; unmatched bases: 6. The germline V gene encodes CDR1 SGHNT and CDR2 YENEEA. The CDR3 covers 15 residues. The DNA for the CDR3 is TGTGCCAGCAGCCTTAGCGGGGTCGACTACAATGAGCAGTTCTTC. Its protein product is CASSLSGVDYNEQFF.

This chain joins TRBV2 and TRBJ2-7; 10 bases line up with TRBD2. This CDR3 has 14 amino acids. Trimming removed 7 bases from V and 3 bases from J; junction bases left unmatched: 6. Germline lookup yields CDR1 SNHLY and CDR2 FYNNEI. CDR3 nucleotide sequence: TGTGCCAGCAACCCGGCTAGCGGGAGCTACGAGCAGTACTTC. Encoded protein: CASNPASGSYEQYF.

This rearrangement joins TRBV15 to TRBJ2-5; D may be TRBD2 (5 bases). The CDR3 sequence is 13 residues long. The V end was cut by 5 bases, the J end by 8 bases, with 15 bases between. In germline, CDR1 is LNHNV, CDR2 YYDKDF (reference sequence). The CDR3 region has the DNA TGTGCCACCAGCTCACCCGCCGGACTCACCCAGTACTTC. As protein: CATSSPAGLTQYF.